The 16 T cell receptor beta chains reported below all come from one sample, sequenced in a study of spatial heterogeneity in lung cancer. Each CDR3 protein is one row after TCRdb ran MiXCR on the 5' RACE reads. The table records under 15,000 distinct CDR3 sequences, roughly 13% of them present only once. Noted time point: sample taken at primary tumor resection. In each case, whole RNA from tumor, nontumor lung or frozen PBMC was sequenced unsorted. Sequenced here: PBMCs, sampled at surgery. These receptors were taken from a female donor with early-stage non-small cell lung cancer.

In this sample, this clonotype is medium-sized. V and J are TRBV20-1 and TRBJ1-1; D is unclear. Germline loops: CDR1 DFQATT, CDR2 SNEGSKA (reference sequence). Trimming left V 6 bases short and J 6 bases short, with 14 bases between. The CDR3 loop spans 12 amino acids. The CDR3 bases are TGCAGTGCCACACCAGGTGTTGCTGAAGCTTTCTTT. Encoded protein: CSATPGVAEAFF.

The chain uses TRBV7-9 and TRBJ2-7, with TRBD1 matching 7 bases. This CDR3 has 16 amino acids. Germline V gene lookup returns CDR1 SEHNR and CDR2 FQNEAQ (reference sequence). Losses at the gene ends were 1 base for V and 2 bases for J; bases not matched to a gene: 8. CDR3 in amino acids: CASSLEEGGYTYEQYF. The CDR3 nucleotides are TGTGCCAGCAGCTTAGAGGAAGGGGGCTACACCTACGAGCAGTACTTC.

This clonotype was picked up a small number of times. The chain uses TRBV7-2 and TRBJ1-2; 10 bases agree with TRBD1. J lost 6 bases, V lost 5 bases, and 9 bases had no gene match. CDR3 length: 15 amino acids. Germline assignment: CDR1 SGHTA and CDR2 FQGNSA. CDR3 protein: CASSLMPGQGHGYTF. Written as DNA, the CDR3 is TGTGCCAGCAGCCTCATGCCGGGACAGGGGCATGGCTACACCTTC.

Relative to its sample, this clonotype is medium-sized. V and J are TRBV7-8 and TRBJ1-5; 9 positions agree with TRBD1. The ends lost 2 bases at V and 7 bases at J; junction bases unmatched: 12. The V gene's germline CDR1 is SGHVS and CDR2 FQNEAQ. The CDR3 is 17 amino acids. The CDR3: CASSLKGTGRAGQPQHF. In DNA form, the CDR3 reads TGTGCCAGCAGCTTAAAAGGGACAGGGAGAGCGGGACAGCCCCAGCATTTT. The variable domain in full, completed from reference TRBV7-8 and TRBJ1-5, reads GAGVSQSPRYKVAKRGQDVALRCDPISGHVSLFWYQQALGQGPEFLTYFQNEAQLDKSGLPSDRFFAERPEGSVSTLKIQRTQQEDSAVYLCASSLKGTGRAGQPQHFGDGTRLSIL.

By sample share, this clonotype is medium-sized. This chain connects TRBV5-4 to TRBJ2-3; D not resolved. Germline values: CDR1 SGHNT, CDR2 YYREEE (reference sequence). V was pared by 3 bases and J by 1 base, with 6 bases between. This CDR3 comprises 13 residues. The DNA for the CDR3 is TGTGCCAGCAGCTCCCAGGGCACAGATACGCAGTATTTT. Protein product: CASSSQGTDTQYF.

This clonotype is labeled as medium-sized (0.01 to 0.1%). Germline and junction disagree at one end, which may indicate a read error. The chain has TRBV20-1 and TRBJ2-3; 13 bases match TRBD2. The CDR3 has 17 amino acids. The germline V gene has CDR1 DFQATT and CDR2 SNEGSKA (reference sequence). The CDR3 nucleotides are TGCAGTGCAAGAGGGACTAGCGGGGTGGGGAGCACAGATACGCAGTATTTT. Its translation: CSARGTSGVGSTDTQYF.

At least ten counts were recorded for this clonotype. The genes are TRBV7-9 and TRBJ2-1; 13 bases align to TRBD2. Germline loops: CDR1 SEHNR, CDR2 FQNEAQ (reference sequence). The trim removed 5 bases at V and 6 bases at J, leaving 10 bases unmatched. The CDR3 length is 17 residues. This CDR3 is CASSATGTSGEFNEQFF. The CDR3 DNA follows: TGTGCCAGCAGCGCTACCGGGACTAGCGGGGAATTCAATGAGCAGTTCTTC.

This clonotype was counted between two and nine times. The genes are TRBV11-3 and TRBJ2-1; D gene ambiguous. V dropped 5 bases and J dropped 8 bases, with 10 bases sitting between them. There are 12 residues in the CDR3. CDR1 is SGHNT and CDR2 is YENEEA in the germline V gene. CDR3 residues: CASSKRGDEQFF. The CDR3 DNA sequence: TGTGCCAGCAGCAAAAGAGGCGATGAGCAGTTCTTC.

The sample holds many counts of this clonotype. The junction departs from the called germline gene at one end, perhaps through a read error. The chain employs TRBV5-1 and TRBJ2-2; possible D gene TRBD2, 5 bases. CDR1 is SGHRS, CDR2 YFSETQ, per germline. The CDR3 extends over 14 amino acids. The CDR3 DNA reads as TGCACCAGCAGCTTGGTGGGAGCGACCGGGGAGCTGTTTTTT. This codes for CTSSLVGATGELFF.

This clonotype was detected a few times. V gene TRBV10-2 combines with J gene TRBJ2-7, with 8 bases lining up with TRBD1. Germline loops: CDR1 WSHSY, CDR2 SAAADI. The CDR3 loop spans 14 amino acids. The J segment lost 5 bases and the V segment lost 4 bases, leaving 7 bases of the junction unmatched. As DNA, the CDR3 is TGCGCCAGCAGTGCCGGGACAGGTATCCACGAGCAGTACTTC. As protein: CASSAGTGIHEQYF.

This clonotype was observed many times. The V call is TRBV20-1, the J call TRBJ2-1, with 11 positions matching TRBD2. Germline CDR1 and CDR2: DFQATT and SNEGSKA (reference sequence). CDR3 length equals 14 residues. V lost 2 bases, J lost 7 bases, and 4 bases stayed unmatched. CDR3 sequence: CSARLAGGFNEQFF. In DNA, the CDR3 is TGCAGTGCTAGACTAGCGGGAGGCTTTAATGAGCAGTTCTTC.

This clonotype is termed medium-sized. V usage is TRBV12-3 or TRBV12-4 and J usage is TRBJ2-2; 8 bases fit TRBD2. The V gene end was trimmed by 6 bases and the J gene end by 2 bases; junction bases not matched to a gene: 2. The CDR3 sequence is 14 residues long. In DNA, the CDR3 is TGTGCCAGCAGAACTAGCGGAAACACCGGGGAGCTGTTTTTT. Its translation is CASRTSGNTGELFF.

This clonotype was detected ten times or more. The rearrangement joins TRBV10-3 to TRBJ2-7, with D possibly TRBD1 on 6 matching bases. This CDR3 has 18 residues. V lost 4 bases to trimming and J lost 2 bases, with 24 bases between them. The germline gives CDR1 ENHRY, CDR2 SYGVKD. The CDR3: CAISGPNLAGTMTYEQYF. In DNA, the CDR3 is TGTGCCATCAGTGGGCCGAATCTTGCCGGGACAATGACCTACGAGCAGTACTTC.

This clonotype was seen ten or more times. The chain uses TRBV29-1 and TRBJ2-7, with 16 bases aligning to TRBD2. J lost 2 bases, V lost 6 bases, and 4 bases had no gene match. Germline CDR1 SQVTM, CDR2 ANQGSEA. This CDR3 is 15 amino acids long. This CDR3 reads CSVGLAGGRAYEQYF. DNA of the CDR3: TGCAGCGTGGGACTAGCGGGAGGGCGGGCCTACGAGCAGTACTTC.

This clonotype appeared many times. This chain links TRBV5-1 with TRBJ2-5, with D unclear. Trimming shortened V by 4 bases and J by 2 bases, and 6 bases separated the two germline ends. Germline assignment: CDR1 SGHRS and CDR2 YFSETQ. The CDR3 is 12 amino acids. Written as DNA, the CDR3 is TGCGCCAGCAGCGAACTACAAGAGACCCAGTACTTC. Residues: CASSELQETQYF.

This clonotype was recorded at least ten times. V gene TRBV28 combines with J gene TRBJ2-1, with TRBD1 matching 10 bases. The V gene end was trimmed by 5 bases and the J gene end by 4 bases; junction bases not matched to a gene: 5. This CDR3 region has 15 residues. CDR1 and CDR2 (germline): MDHEN, SYDVKM. CDR3 nucleotide sequence: TGTGCCAGCAGTGTGGGACAGGGGCCTTACAATGAGCAGTTCTTC. Translated, it gives CASSVGQGPYNEQFF.